This is a list of T cell receptor beta chains from one sample in a study of OX40 agonist ivuxolimab in advanced cancers. Sequencing was performed with immunoSEQ multiplex PCR; in TCRdb, only in-frame clones are kept and a portion is missing. The table lists 80,000 to 100,000 clones, less than 95% of them singletons. Sequenced here: CD4+ or CD8+ T cells sorted from blood, sampled in a trial of the OX40 agonist ivuxolimab. These receptors all stem from an adult with an advanced solid tumor such as melanoma, head and neck, liver or kidney cancer. The CDR3 runs from the conserved cysteine through the conserved F or W. D genes are given only for firm matches. Some rows have no size entry. The others give once, few or many, or a class for an expanded clone.

d_call,j_call,clone_size,v_call,cdr3_aa,cdr3_nt
TRBD2,TRBJ2-3,NA,TRBV18,CASSPPSGSSTDTQYF,TGTGCCAGCTCACCCCCAAGCGGGAGTAGCACAGATACGCAGTATTTT
TRBD1,TRBJ2-2,once,TRBV19,CASSPRQGAFTGELFF,TGTGCCAGTAGTCCCAGACAGGGAGCATTTACCGGGGAGCTGTTTTTT
NA,TRBJ2-7,NA,TRBV30,CAWSGLVGRSEQYF,TGTGCCTGGAGTGGACTAGTTGGTCGAAGCGAGCAGTACTTC
TRBD1,TRBJ2-7,NA,TRBV10-1,CASSEGSRTGTYEQYF,TGCGCCAGCAGTGAGGGGTCAAGGACAGGGACCTACGAGCAGTACTTC
NA,TRBJ2-2,NA,TRBV18,CASSPLPTGELFF,TGTGCCAGCTCACCACTCCCCACCGGGGAGCTGTTTTTT
TRBD1,TRBJ1-1,NA,TRBV7-9,CASSRQGTTEAFF,TGTGCCAGCAGCCGACAGGGAACCACTGAAGCTTTCTTT
NA,TRBJ2-4,NA,TRBV2,CASSLDRNPNIQYF,TGTGCCAGCAGCCTAGACAGGAACCCAAACATTCAGTACTTC
TRBD1,TRBJ1-1,NA,TRBV7-9,CASSLGQGNTEAFF,TGTGCCAGCAGCTTGGGACAGGGGAACACTGAAGCTTTCTTT
TRBD1,TRBJ1-2,NA,TRBV5-4,CASRPGTGIGYGYTF,TGTGCCAGCAGACCCGGGACAGGGATCGGCTATGGCTACACCTTC
TRBD1,TRBJ1-5,few,TRBV7-6,CASSKGDRISNQPQHF,TGTGCCAGCAGCAAGGGGGACAGGATTAGCAATCAGCCCCAGCATTTT
TRBD2,TRBJ2-6,NA,TRBV10-3,CAISGKGGAGANVLTF,TGTGCCATCAGTGGGAAGGGAGGGGCTGGGGCCAACGTCCTGACTTTC
NA,TRBJ2-3,NA,TRBV18,CASSPPGADTQYF,TGTGCCAGCTCACCACCCGGGGCAGATACGCAGTATTTT
NA,TRBJ1-6,NA,TRBV27,CASKKTPTAQNNSPLHF,TGTGCCAGCAAAAAAACCCCCACCGCACAGAATAATTCACCCCTCCACTTT
TRBD1,TRBJ2-7,NA,TRBV15,CATSLPSGQGIDEQYF,TGTGCCACCAGCTTACCATCGGGACAGGGAATAGACGAGCAGTACTTC
NA,TRBJ2-3,NA,TRBV7-3,CASSLGFSSTDTQYF,TGTGCCAGCAGCTTGGGCTTTTCTAGCACAGATACGCAGTATTTT
NA,TRBJ2-3,NA,TRBV5-1,CASSYRGGAVFSTDTQYF,TGCGCCAGCAGCTACCGCGGTGGAGCGGTGTTTAGCACAGATACGCAGTATTTT
NA,TRBJ2-5,NA,TRBV6-1,CASRKQVQETQYF,TGTGCCAGCAGGAAACAGGTCCAAGAGACCCAGTACTTC
TRBD1,TRBJ2-1,NA,TRBV6-6,CASSPGDRGSGIEQFF,TGTGCCAGCAGTCCGGGGGACAGGGGAAGTGGTATCGAGCAGTTCTTC
NA,TRBJ2-2,NA,TRBV27,CASSSLWPGELFF,TGTGCCAGCAGCTCACTATGGCCCGGGGAGCTGTTTTTT
NA,TRBJ2-7,NA,TRBV20-1,CSGGLRGEQYF,TGCAGTGGGGGGCTCCGAGGCGAGCAGTACTTC
NA,TRBJ2-3,NA,TRBV5-1,CASSFEGTDTQYF,TGCGCCAGCAGCTTCGAGGGCACAGATACGCAGTATTTT
NA,TRBJ1-6,NA,TRBV27,CASNPGRYNSPLHF,TGTGCCAGCAACCCTGGCCGGTACAATTCACCCCTCCACTTT
NA,TRBJ2-3,NA,TRBV15,CATSLSTDTQYF,TGTGCCACCAGCCTCAGCACAGATACGCAGTATTTT
NA,TRBJ1-1,once,TRBV12-2,CAPVAQPMAEAFF,TGTGCACCCGTGGCCCAGCCCATGGCTGAAGCTTTCTTT
NA,TRBJ1-4,NA,TRBV5-1,CASSLEAPSSEKLFF,TGCGCCAGCAGCTTGGAGGCCCCCAGTTCGGAAAAACTGTTTTTT
TRBD1,TRBJ2-2,NA,TRBV7-9,CASSYRDRRNTGELFF,TGTGCCAGCAGCTACCGGGACAGGAGGAACACCGGGGAGCTGTTTTTT
NA,TRBJ2-5,NA,TRBV5-1,CASSPGSTSPVETQYF,TGCGCCAGCAGCCCCGGTTCCACTAGCCCGGTAGAGACCCAGTACTTC
TRBD1,TRBJ1-2,NA,TRBV4-3,CASSQTGGASYGYTF,TGCGCCAGCAGCCAAACAGGGGGCGCAAGCTATGGCTACACCTTC
NA,TRBJ1-2,once,TRBV11-3,CASSSRFGQKDYGYTF,TGTGCCAGCAGCTCAAGATTTGGACAGAAGGACTATGGCTACACCTTC
NA,TRBJ1-2,NA,TRBV10-3,CAISGKRGNYGYTF,TGTGCCATCAGTGGGAAGAGAGGAAACTATGGCTACACCTTC
TRBD1,TRBJ1-3,once,TRBV5-1,CASSTLTGAGNTIYF,TGCGCCAGCAGCACCCTTACAGGGGCTGGAAACACCATATATTTT
TRBD1,TRBJ2-4,NA,TRBV18,CASSERDRAKNIQYF,TGTGCCAGCTCAGAAAGGGACAGGGCCAAAAACATTCAGTACTTC
NA,TRBJ2-2,NA,TRBV30,CAWSAGYGELFF,TGTGCCTGGAGCGCAGGGTACGGGGAGCTGTTTTTT
NA,TRBJ2-1,once,TRBV15,CATSRRAGFYNEQFF,TGTGCCACCAGCAGAAGGGCGGGATTTTACAATGAGCAGTTCTTC
NA,TRBJ2-1,NA,TRBV7-3,CASSLTRDSYNEQFF,TGTGCCAGCAGCTTAACACGGGATTCCTACAATGAGCAGTTCTTC
NA,TRBJ1-1,NA,TRBV6-7,CASSSPDRGAFF,TGTGCCAGCAGTTCCCCCGATCGGGGGGCTTTCTTT
NA,TRBJ2-2,NA,TRBV29-1,CSVVSTGELFF,TGCAGCGTAGTGAGCACCGGGGAGCTGTTTTTT
NA,TRBJ2-1,NA,TRBV11-2,CASSLVALSSYNEQFF,TGTGCCAGCAGCTTAGTCGCCCTTAGCTCCTACAATGAGCAGTTCTTC
TRBD1,TRBJ1-2,NA,TRBV5-1,CASSTGQGARAYGYTF,TGCGCCAGCAGCACGGGACAGGGGGCGAGGGCCTATGGCTACACCTTC
NA,TRBJ2-3,NA,TRBV18,CASSPQGTDTQYF,TGTGCCAGCTCACCCCAGGGCACAGATACGCAGTATTTT
TRBD1,TRBJ1-1,NA,TRBV19,CASSISGRGRMNTEAFF,TGTGCCAGTAGTATTTCGGGCAGGGGGCGCATGAACACTGAAGCTTTCTTT
NA,TRBJ2-1,NA,TRBV5-6,CASSPTYNEQFF,TGTGCCAGCAGCCCGACGTACAATGAGCAGTTCTTC
TRBD1,TRBJ1-5,NA,TRBV7-2,CASSLAGTASNQPQHF,TGTGCCAGCAGCTTGGCCGGGACAGCGAGCAATCAGCCCCAGCATTTT
NA,TRBJ2-5,NA,TRBV2,CASSVGGETQYF,TGTGCCAGCAGTGTAGGGGGGGAGACCCAGTACTTC
TRBD2,TRBJ2-3,NA,TRBV15,CATSREPSGGPTDTQYF,TGTGCCACCAGCAGGGAGCCTAGCGGGGGCCCCACAGATACGCAGTATTTT
NA,TRBJ1-4,NA,TRBV5-1,CASSLWTANEKLFF,TGCGCCAGCAGCTTGTGGACAGCTAATGAAAAACTGTTTTTT
NA,TRBJ1-6,NA,TRBV7-2,CASSLRASGSPLHF,TGTGCCAGCAGCTTAAGGGCCTCGGGATCACCCCTCCACTTT